This T cell receptor (beta chain) was captured in a study of technical replicates of blood from several donors (TCRdb year 2017). Libraries were built with the immunoSEQ multiplex PCR assay. TCRdb retrieved this table from immuneACCESS and kept in-frame rearrangements only. Not all clones are present; in checked studies, unresolved V genes account for under half, and no reason is known for the remainder. This sample gives about 70,000 clones in total; about 89% of them show up just once. The ten largest account for over 3.5% of the sample. As to this clone: Its antigen has not been determined. No much larger clone is present one base from it, and per-base qualities are unavailable.

Sequenced: PBMCs. This receptor was obtained from a human donor in good health. Some clones in this sample may be carry-over from other donors' samples.

The CDR3 protein: CASSAADRGHEQYF. The nucleotides read TGTGCCAGCAGCGCTGCGGACAGGGGGCACGAGCAGTACTTC. Recombination linked TRBV9 to TRBJ2-7, and 11 bases in between align with TRBD1. Sequences SGDLS (CDR1) and YYNGEE (CDR2) are obtained from the germline V gene. Trimming takes 3 bases off V and 5 bases off J; junction bases not matched to a gene: 4. The CDR3, cysteine through phenylalanine, is 14 amino acids long. Of all the DNA, just the CDR3 is kept, 42 bases in frame from base 1.